This T cell receptor beta chain was captured in a study of T cells after yellow fever vaccination. Study-level results: Post-booster reappearance was seen for most primary-vaccination clones (about 96% CD4, roughly 88% CD8). A small proportion of clonotypes was detected in both the CD4 and CD8 compartments. The study found a weaker secondary response that peaked faster, day 5 versus 15.

As TCR cDNA was made by 5'RACE template switching, a universal primer site and UMIs were added. MiXCR, run by TCRdb on the 5' RACE reads, gives a single entry per CDR3 protein. Here the sample spans 550,000 to 750,000 distinct CDR3 sequences, less than 15% being singletons. The CDR3 is 14 amino acids. V was trimmed by 0 bases and J by 0 bases, leaving 7 bases between them. The germline V gene has CDR1 SGHRS and CDR2 YFSETQ. Notes on this clonotype: Its antigen is not known.

The chain joins TRBV5-1 to TRBJ2-7; D is unclear. This TCR came from a young man who received the YFV17D yellow fever vaccine. Source: PBMCs, taken on the day of the yellow fever booster vaccination. CDR3 in DNA: TGCGCCAGCAGCTTGGGACACTCCTCCTACGAGCAGTACTTC. This sequence encodes CASSLGHSSYEQYF.